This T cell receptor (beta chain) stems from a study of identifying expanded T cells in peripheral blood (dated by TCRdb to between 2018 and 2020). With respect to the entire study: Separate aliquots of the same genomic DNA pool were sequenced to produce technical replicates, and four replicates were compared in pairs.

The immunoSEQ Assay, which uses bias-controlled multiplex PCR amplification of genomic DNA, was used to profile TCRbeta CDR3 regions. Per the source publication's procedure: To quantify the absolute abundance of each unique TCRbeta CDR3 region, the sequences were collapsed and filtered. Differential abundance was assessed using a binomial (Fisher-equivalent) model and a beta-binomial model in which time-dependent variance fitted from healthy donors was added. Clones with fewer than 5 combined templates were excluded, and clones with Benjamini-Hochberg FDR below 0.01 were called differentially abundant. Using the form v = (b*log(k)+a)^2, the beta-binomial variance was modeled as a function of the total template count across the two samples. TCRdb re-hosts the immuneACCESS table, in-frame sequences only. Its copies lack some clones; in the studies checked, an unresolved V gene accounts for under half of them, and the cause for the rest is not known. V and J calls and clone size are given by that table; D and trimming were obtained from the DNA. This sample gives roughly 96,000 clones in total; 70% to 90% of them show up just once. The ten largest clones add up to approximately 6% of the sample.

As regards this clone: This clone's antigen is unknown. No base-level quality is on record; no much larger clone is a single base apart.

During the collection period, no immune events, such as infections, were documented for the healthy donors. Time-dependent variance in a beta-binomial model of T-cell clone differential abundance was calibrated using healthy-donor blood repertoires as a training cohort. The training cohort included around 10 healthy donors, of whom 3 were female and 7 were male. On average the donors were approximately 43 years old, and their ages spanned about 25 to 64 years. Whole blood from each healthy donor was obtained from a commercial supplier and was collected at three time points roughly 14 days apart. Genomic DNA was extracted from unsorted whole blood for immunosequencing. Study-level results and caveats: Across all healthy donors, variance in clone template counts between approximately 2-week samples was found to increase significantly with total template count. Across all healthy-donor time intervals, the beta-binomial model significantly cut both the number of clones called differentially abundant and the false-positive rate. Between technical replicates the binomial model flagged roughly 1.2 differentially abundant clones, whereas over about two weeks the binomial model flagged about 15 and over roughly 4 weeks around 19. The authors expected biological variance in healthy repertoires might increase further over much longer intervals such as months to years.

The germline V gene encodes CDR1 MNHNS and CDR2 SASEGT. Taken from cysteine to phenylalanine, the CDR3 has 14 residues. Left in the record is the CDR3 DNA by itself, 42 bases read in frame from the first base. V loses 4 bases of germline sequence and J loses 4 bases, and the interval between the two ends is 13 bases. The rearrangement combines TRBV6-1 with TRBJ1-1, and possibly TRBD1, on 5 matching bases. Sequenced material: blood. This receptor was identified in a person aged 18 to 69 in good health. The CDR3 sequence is CASSVRLGTTEAFF. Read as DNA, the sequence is TGTGCCAGCAGTGTCCGACTGGGGACCACTGAAGCTTTCTTT.